This T cell receptor (beta chain) appears in the sequencing data of a study of T cell responses to AZD1222 COVID-19 vaccine. The study's findings and limits: As reported, nearly half of all spike-specific TCRs target variant regions that are unmutated. At 160-218 and 743-854, vaccine-associated CD4 TCRs were dominant, and they spanned spike. Spike-specific TCR breadth and depth were elevated following two AZD1222 doses.

Profiling relied on immunoSEQ multiplex PCR, and the TCRdb table lists in-frame clones only, not all of them. The profile shows some 150,000 clones, around nine tenths of them singletons. V dropped 0 bases and J dropped 5; count of bases not matched to a gene: 6. The CDR3 totals 15 residues. Germline V lookup: CDR1 LNHNV, CDR2 YYDKDF (reference sequence). Concerning this clone itself: The antigen remains unidentified.

The sample here was peripheral blood, taken 28 days after the second AZD1222 dose. The V gene is TRBV15, the J gene TRBJ1-1; the match to TRBD1 covers 7 bases. The source of this sequence is an adult who received the AZD1222 COVID-19 vaccine. CDR3 region: CATSREVTGRTEAFF. In nucleotides, the CDR3 is TGTGCCACCAGCAGAGAGGTGACAGGGAGGACTGAAGCTTTCTTT. The variable domain in full, completed from reference TRBV15 and TRBJ1-1, reads DAMVIQNPRYQVTQFGKPVTLSCSQTLNHNVMYWYQQKSSQAPKLLFHYYDKDFNNEADTPDNFQSRRPNTSFCFLDIRSPGLGDTAMYLCATSREVTGRTEAFFGQGTRLTVV.